Following are 14 T cell receptor beta chains from one sample sequenced in a study of cytotoxic CD8 clonotypes in ibrutinib-treated CLL. Data came from immunoSEQ multiplex PCR; TCRdb stores just in-frame clones and leaves some out. The table has more than 110,000 clones, about 70% seen once. The sequenced sample was PBMCs, obtained after 24 months of ibrutinib treatment. These receptors were obtained from a human donor with chronic lymphocytic leukemia.

This clone appeared a few times. The sample carries other DNA sequences with the same CDR3. J is TRBJ1-2 and V is TRBV6-5; TRBD1 matches 8 bases. V lost 6 bases, J lost 5 bases, and 5 bases stayed unmatched. The CDR3 covers 13 residues. Per the germline V gene, CDR1 is MNHEY and CDR2 is SVGAGI. The CDR3 loop reads CASSPDRVYGYTF. CDR3 nucleotides: TGTGCCAGCAGCCCGGACAGGGTTTATGGCTACACCTTC.

This rearrangement joins TRBV18 to TRBJ2-7, with 9 bases lining up with TRBD1. The ends lost 3 bases at V and 5 bases at J; junction bases unmatched: 14. This CDR3 region has 17 residues. Per the germline V gene, CDR1 is KGHSH and CDR2 is LQKENI. CDR3 in amino acids: CASSPKEPGQGSHEQYF. The DNA for the CDR3 is TGTGCCAGCTCACCCAAAGAACCCGGACAGGGGTCCCACGAGCAGTACTTC. The full variable domain, completed using reference TRBV18 and TRBJ2-7, is NAGVMQNPRHLVRRRGQEARLRCSPMKGHSHVYWYRQLPEEGLKFMVYLQKENIIDESGMPKERFSAEFPKEGPSILRIQQVVRGDSAAYFCASSPKEPGQGSHEQYFGPGTRLTVT.

The V call is TRBV14, the J call TRBJ2-5; D call uncertain. Looked up from germline, CDR1 is SGHDN and CDR2 is FVKESK. The CDR3 length is 11 residues. V lost 0 bases to trimming and J lost 5 bases, with 1 base between them. The CDR3 region has the DNA TGTGCCAGCAGCCAAGAGGAGACCCAGTACTTC. Residues: CASSQEETQYF.

The genes are TRBV7-2 and TRBJ2-4; D gene uncertain. CDR1 and CDR2 from the germline V gene are SGHTA and FQGNSA. The CDR3 consists of 15 residues. With 6 bases removed from V and 2 bases from J, the gap between germline ends came to 14 bases. This CDR3 is CASSRPLGPKNIQYF. In DNA, the CDR3 is TGTGCCAGCAGTCGGCCCCTTGGTCCCAAAAACATTCAGTACTTC.

This clone was seen only once. The CDR3 DNA reads TGTGCCAGCAGCGCCCGGGGAGGGGTCTCCTACGAGCAGTACTTC. It translates to CASSARGGVSYEQYF. This rearrangement joins TRBV11-2 to TRBJ2-7, with 7 bases matching TRBD2. J was trimmed by 0 bases and V by 5 bases; bases with no gene match: 7. There are 15 residues in the CDR3. Germline CDR1 and CDR2: SGHAT and FQNNGV.

This chain joins TRBV7-9 and TRBJ2-5; 7 bases align to TRBD2. V lost 1 base to trimming and J lost 1 base; unmatched junction nucleotides: 9. Germline-derived CDR1 and CDR2 are SEHNR and FQNEAQ (reference sequence). This CDR3 is 17 amino acids long. CDR3 bases: TGTGCCAGCAGCTTAGGCGAAGGCGGGAGTCCCCAAGAGACCCAGTACTTC. As protein: CASSLGEGGSPQETQYF.

The rearrangement joins TRBV19 to TRBJ2-3; possible D gene TRBD1, 7 bases. The length of the CDR3 is 16 residues. The V gene lost 3 bases and the J gene lost 6 bases, with 19 bases spanning the gap. Germline loops: CDR1 LNHDA, CDR2 SQIVND (reference sequence). The CDR3 loop reads CASSIGQAWRGDTQYF. CDR3 in DNA: TGTGCCAGTAGTATTGGACAGGCCTGGAGGGGGGATACGCAGTATTTT.

The gene calls are TRBV4-1 and TRBJ2-2; D may match TRBD1 or TRBD2 (7 bases each). CDR3 length equals 16 residues. CDR1 is MGHRA and CDR2 is YSYEKL in the germline V gene. Deletions cut 4 bases from V and 6 bases from J, with 18 bases between. CDR3 in amino acids: CASSLQEGAGAGELFF. The CDR3 nucleotides are TGCGCCAGCAGCCTCCAAGAGGGGGCGGGAGCCGGGGAGCTGTTTTTT.

The V gene is TRBV7-2, the J gene TRBJ1-1; perhaps TRBD1 as D (5 bases). Trimming cost V 4 bases and J 5 bases, with 11 bases left between them. The CDR3 is 13 amino acids. Germline V gene lookup returns CDR1 SGHTA and CDR2 FQGNSA. CDR3 loop: CASSSHGGTEAFF. CDR3 coding DNA: TGTGCCAGCAGCTCGCATGGGGGGACTGAAGCTTTCTTT.

This chain joins TRBV19 and TRBJ2-1; D is unresolved. Trimming took 0 bases from V and 11 from J, leaving 8 bases between them. CDR1 is LNHDA and CDR2 is SQIVND in the germline V gene (reference sequence). The CDR3 has 12 amino acids. CDR3 sequence: CASSIDRSQQFF. As DNA, the CDR3 is TGTGCCAGTAGTATAGATCGGTCGCAGCAGTTCTTC. The entire variable domain, with the rest obtained from reference TRBV19 and TRBJ2-1, is as follows: DGGITQSPKYLFRKEGQNVTLSCEQNLNHDAMYWYRQDPGQGLRLIYYSQIVNDFQKGDIAEGYSVSREKKESFPLTVTSAQKNPTAFYLCASSIDRSQQFFGPGTRLTVL.

This clone was seen only once. J is TRBJ1-3 and V is TRBV18; D remains unclear. There are 15 residues in the CDR3. Germline-derived CDR1 and CDR2 are KGHSH and LQKENI. Trimming removed 3 bases at V and 4 bases at J, with 13 bases between. The CDR3 protein is CASSPVGGGGNTIYF. CDR3 coding DNA: TGTGCCAGCTCACCCGTCGGAGGTGGCGGAAACACCATATATTTT.

The rearrangement joins TRBV19 to TRBJ2-6; weak D call: TRBD1 (6 bases). The germline V gene encodes CDR1 LNHDA and CDR2 SQIVND (reference sequence). The CDR3 runs 18 residues. Trimming removed 10 bases from V and 1 base from J, with 23 bases in between. CDR3 protein: CATRLGHRGMSGANVLTF. The CDR3 DNA reads TGTGCCACCCGCCTGGGACATAGAGGGATGTCTGGGGCCAACGTCCTGACTTTC.

The chain is built from TRBV11-1 and TRBJ1-5; no firm D call. Germline assignment: CDR1 SGHAT and CDR2 FQDESV (reference sequence). Trimming pared 3 bases from V and 5 bases from J, leaving 8 bases between. The CDR3 is made up of 13 amino acids. DNA of the CDR3: TGTGCCAGCAGCTTGGATCCGGATCAGCCCCAGCATTTT. It is translated as CASSLDPDQPQHF.

The rearrangement joins TRBV28 to TRBJ2-7; D tentatively fits TRBD1 or TRBD2 (6 bases each). Germline loops: CDR1 MDHEN, CDR2 SYDVKM. V was trimmed by 6 bases and J by 4 bases, leaving 19 bases between them. This CDR3 is 15 amino acids long. The CDR3 spells CASSPRGGGTYEQYF. In nucleotides, the CDR3 is TGTGCCAGCAGCCCCCGAGGGGGTGGGACTTACGAGCAGTACTTC.